This T cell receptor (beta chain) was retrieved from a study of blood T cell repertoires in COVID-19. Enrolled through a virtual design, the participants were between 18 and 89 years of age and came from 24 US areas. Assignments of participants to cohorts depended upon their own reported clinical history. With 6 bases clipped from V and 3 bases from J, the junction kept 9 bases outside the gene matches. Germline V gene lookup returns CDR1 SQVTM and CDR2 ANQGSEA. CDR3 size: 15 residues. Method: immunoSEQ multiplex PCR; TCRdb's copy keeps in-frame clones and lacks some. The repertoire holds 160,000 or so clones, with more than 65% as singletons.

Sequences were obtained from PBMCs or T cells enriched from blood (not recorded which). The receptor's source is a man in his 60s who had recovered from COVID-19. The chain combines TRBV29-1 with TRBJ2-4, with TRBD1 identical over 9 bases. CDR3 sequence reads: CSVGQGWVGKNIQYF. The DNA for the CDR3 is TGCAGCGTGGGACAGGGATGGGTCGGCAAAAACATTCAGTACTTC. The whole variable domain, filled in from reference TRBV29-1 and TRBJ2-4, reads SAVISQKPSRDICQRGTSLTIQCQVDSQVTMMFWYRQQPGQSLTLIATANQGSEATYESGFVIDKFPISRPNLTFSTLTVSNMSPEDSSIYLCSVGQGWVGKNIQYFGAGTRLSVL.